This T cell receptor (beta chain) is drawn from a study of blood T cells in healthy people across ages. Study observations and caveats: Considered underestimates were the diversity estimates obtained from one million T cells.

The use of a sample-barcoded 5' primer and a J-beta primer mix characterized a second PCR of roughly 7 to 11 cycles. One entry per CDR3 protein, called by TCRdb with MiXCR from the 5' RACE reads. The data show a few hundred thousand distinct CDR3 sequences, roughly a quarter seen once. CDR1 and CDR2 from the germline V gene are LGHDT and YNNKEL (reference sequence). The CDR3 runs to 15 residues. V lost 0 bases, J lost 6 bases, and 15 bases lay in between. This clonotype was detected only a few times. Its specificity is not known. The same sample was also used in a study of T cells of mothers and their children.

The V and J genes are TRBV3-1 and TRBJ2-7; TRBD1 might be the D (7 bases). Sequenced material: blood. The sequence was collected from a boy aged 2 to 10 in good health. CDR3 nucleotides: TGTGCCAGCAGCCAAGATCGCGGAGGGGGCCGCGAGCAGTACTTC. This gives the protein CASSQDRGGGREQYF.